This T cell receptor beta chain was sequenced for a study of CD8+CD57+ T cells in acquired aplastic anemia. Study context: About 3 ug was the average amount of DNA from sorted CD4+ and CD8+ cells.

Study-wide results and caveats: With respect to CD8+ Simpson's diversity, patients and controls did not differ significantly. A set of 25 to 30 CD8+ CDR3 sequences was shared between patients and controls, and these sequences appeared highly expressed in patients.

Profiles of TCR beta VDJ and CDR3 were generated from a genomic DNA template. TCRdb fed the reads into MiXCR, producing one record per CDR3 protein. This sample has 300,000 or so distinct CDR3 sequences, with 45% to 70% found just once. Turning to this clonotype: Its antigen is not identified.

Germline assignment: CDR1 LNHDA and CDR2 SQIVND (reference sequence). The V end was cut by 6 bases, the J end by 4 bases, with 15 bases between. The CDR3 runs 14 residues. This sequence was found in a human donor with severe aplastic anemia or a healthy control (not recorded which). Input material: sorted CD4+, CD8+, or CD8+CD57+ T cells (not recorded which) from PBMCs. The chain is built from TRBV19 and TRBJ2-5; maybe TRBD2 (7 bases). The CDR3 reads CASRPRGARETQYF. CDR3 in DNA: TGTGCCAGTAGGCCACGGGGGGCGCGAGAGACCCAGTACTTC.